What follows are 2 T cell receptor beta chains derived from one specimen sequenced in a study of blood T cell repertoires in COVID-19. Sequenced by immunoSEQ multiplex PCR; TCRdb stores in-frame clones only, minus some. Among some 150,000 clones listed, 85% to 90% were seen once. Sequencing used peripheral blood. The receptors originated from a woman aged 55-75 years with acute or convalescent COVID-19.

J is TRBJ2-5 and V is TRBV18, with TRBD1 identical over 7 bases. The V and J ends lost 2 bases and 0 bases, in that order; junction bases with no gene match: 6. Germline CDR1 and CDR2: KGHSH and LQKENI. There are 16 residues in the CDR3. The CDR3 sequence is CASSPIGRGYQETQYF. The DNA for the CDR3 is TGTGCCAGCTCACCAATAGGCAGGGGGTACCAAGAGACCCAGTACTTC.

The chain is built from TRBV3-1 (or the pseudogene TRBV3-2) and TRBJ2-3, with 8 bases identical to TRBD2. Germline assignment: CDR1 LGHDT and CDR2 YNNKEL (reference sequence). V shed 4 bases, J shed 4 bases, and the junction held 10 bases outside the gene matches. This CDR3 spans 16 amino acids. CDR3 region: CASSPRVSGVADTQYF. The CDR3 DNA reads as TGTGCCAGCAGCCCCCGGGTTAGCGGGGTTGCAGATACGCAGTATTTT.